Included here is one T cell receptor (beta chain) sequence, with context. This CDR3 is 15 amino acids long. V was pared by 7 bases and J by 8 bases, with 21 bases between. The V gene's germline CDR1 is LGHDT and CDR2 YNNKEL (reference sequence). Using immunoSEQ multiplex PCR, the repertoire was profiled, and TCRdb retains in-frame clones only, with some absent. This table holds 50,000 to 65,000 clones, about 85% found once. This sample stems from a study of blood T cell repertoires in COVID-19. Overall study: From the United States, Italy and Spain came samples of acute and convalescent COVID-19. The analysed material was cDNA or gDNA that came from T cells, B-cell-depleted T cells, or PBMCs.

The chain is built from TRBV3-1 (or the pseudogene TRBV3-2) and TRBJ2-1; D is perhaps TRBD2 (5 bases). The receptor comes from a man aged 40-49 years with active COVID-19. The specimen sequenced was peripheral blood. This CDR3 is CASTPSTTGVHEQFF. CDR3 nucleotide sequence: TGTGCCAGCACCCCATCGACTACCGGGGTCCATGAGCAGTTCTTC.